The rows below give T cell receptor beta chains drawn from one sample of a study of siplizumab effects on memory and regulatory T cells. Assay used: immunoSEQ multiplex PCR; TCRdb lists only in-frame clones, some missing. The sample carries roughly 100,000 clones, about 93% recorded once. Material for sequencing was CD4+ T cells sorted from blood. The receptors were gathered from a human donor in good health. The CDR3 runs from the conserved cysteine through the conserved F or W. D genes are given only for firm matches. Clone size appears in some rows only: once, few, many, or a class for an expanded clone.

clone_size cdr3_length j_call v_call d_call cdr3_aa cdr3_nt
. 11 TRBJ2-3 TRBV5-1 . CASSNTDTQYF TGCGCCAGCAGCAACACAGATACGCAGTATTTT
. 16 TRBJ2-2 TRBV9 TRBD2 CASSGTSIPHTGELFF TGTGCCAGCAGCGGGACTAGCATACCGCACACCGGGGAGCTGTTTTTT
. 16 TRBJ1-5 TRBV6-6 TRBD1 CASSYRTGSGNQPQHF TGTGCCAGCAGTTATAGGACAGGCTCGGGCAATCAGCCCCAGCATTTT
. 20 TRBJ2-2 TRBV19 TRBD2 CASSIEPGLAGGRLTGELFF TGTGCCAGTAGTATTGAACCGGGACTAGCGGGAGGGCGGCTCACCGGGGAGCTGTTTTTT
once 13 TRBJ2-7 TRBV14 . CASSHPPPLEQYF TGTGCCAGCAGCCACCCGCCGCCCCTGGAGCAGTACTTC
. 17 TRBJ2-6 TRBV4-1 . CASSQAVRGSGANVLTF TGCGCCAGCAGCCAAGCTGTGAGGGGCTCTGGGGCCAACGTCCTGACTTTC
. 15 TRBJ2-1 TRBV6-5 TRBD2 CASSYTSGSYNEQFF TGTGCCAGCAGTTACACTAGCGGCTCCTACAATGAGCAGTTCTTC
. 15 TRBJ2-1 TRBV13 TRBD2 CASSGGLAEVNEQFF TGTGCCAGCAGCGGAGGACTAGCGGAAGTCAATGAGCAGTTCTTC
. 14 TRBJ1-5 TRBV6-1 . CASSDQARNQPQHF TGTGCCAGCAGTGACCAAGCCCGCAATCAGCCCCAGCATTTT
. 14 TRBJ2-5 TRBV5-1 TRBD2 CASSLGAGRETQYF TGCGCCAGCAGCTTGGGAGCCGGGAGGGAGACCCAGTACTTC
. 15 TRBJ2-1 TRBV7-9 TRBD2 CASTLAGGILNEQFF TGTGCCAGCACTCTAGCGGGAGGTATTTTAAATGAGCAGTTCTTC
. 12 TRBJ2-5 TRBV18 . CASSPMRETQYF TGTGCCAGCTCACCGATGAGGGAGACCCAGTACTTC
once 15 TRBJ1-1 TRBV19 . CASSSEFLRGAEAFF TGTGCCAGTAGTTCCGAGTTTCTCAGGGGCGCTGAAGCTTTCTTT
. 16 TRBJ2-1 TRBV5-1 . CASSYLVTGQYNEQFF TGCGCCAGCAGCTACCTAGTAACGGGGCAATACAATGAGCAGTTCTTC
. 13 TRBJ2-2 TRBV19 . CASNPRPRGELFF TGTGCCAGTAATCCCCGACCGCGCGGGGAGCTGTTTTTT
. 22 TRBJ2-1 TRBV18 . CASSPPLRDLLRGGGEYNEQFF TGTGCCAGCTCACCTCCCCTCCGGGACCTGCTTAGGGGAGGCGGGGAATACAATGAGCAGTTCTTC
. 17 TRBJ2-1 TRBV2 TRBD2 CASSELAGARSYNEQFF TGTGCCAGCAGTGAACTAGCGGGAGCAAGGTCCTACAATGAGCAGTTCTTC
. 15 TRBJ2-3 TRBV4-1 TRBD2 CASSHSGRGTDTQYF TGCGCCAGCAGCCACTCGGGGAGGGGCACAGATACGCAGTATTTT
. 12 TRBJ1-3 TRBV7-9 . CASSLGGSTIYF TGTGCCAGCAGCTTAGGTGGCAGCACCATATATTTT
. 16 TRBJ2-7 TRBV28 TRBD1 CASTRPGTGVTYEQYF TGTGCCAGCACCCGACCCGGGACAGGGGTCACCTACGAGCAGTACTTC
. 13 TRBJ1-2 TRBV6-4 . CASSEITSGVYTF TGTGCCAGCAGTGAGATAACCTCGGGGGTATACACCTTC
. 15 TRBJ2-1 TRBV7-6 . CASSLVDSPHNEQFF TGTGCCAGCAGCTTAGTGGACAGCCCACACAATGAGCAGTTCTTC
once 16 TRBJ1-4 TRBV18 . CASSYSLVRGGEKLFF TGTGCCAGCTCATATTCTCTCGTGAGGGGAGGTGAAAAACTGTTTTTT
. 15 TRBJ2-7 TRBV25-1 . CASSDSRDIVGRQYF TGTGCCAGCAGTGACTCCCGGGACATAGTTGGTCGGCAGTACTTC
. 15 TRBJ2-7 TRBV7-6 . CASSLAEGGAVEQYF TGTGCCAGCAGCTTAGCGGAGGGGGGTGCAGTCGAGCAGTACTTC
once 14 TRBJ1-2 TRBV30 . CAWSVFSNNYGYTF TGTGCCTGGAGTGTATTTTCGAACAACTATGGCTACACCTTC
. 13 TRBJ2-7 TRBV4-1 TRBD2 CASSLAGAYEQYF TGCGCCAGCAGCCTAGCGGGAGCCTACGAGCAGTACTTC
. 15 TRBJ2-2 TRBV11-3 . CASSSDTANTGELFF TGTGCCAGCAGCTCTGACACCGCGAACACCGGGGAGCTGTTCTTT
. 16 TRBJ2-3 TRBV29-1 . CSVDSSGSTSTDTQYF TGCAGCGTTGATAGTAGCGGTAGCACTAGCACAGATACGCAGTATTTT
. 15 TRBJ1-5 TRBV30 . CAWSGGGTPNQPQHF TGTGCCTGGAGCGGCGGGGGGACTCCCAATCAGCCCCAGCATTTT
. 13 TRBJ2-1 TRBV5-1 . CASSLVQNNEQFF TGCGCCAGCAGCTTGGTACAGAACAATGAGCAGTTCTTC
once 14 TRBJ2-1 TRBV7-2 TRBD2 CASSGLAAYNEQFF TGTGCCAGCAGCGGACTAGCGGCCTACAATGAGCAGTTCTTC
. 12 TRBJ2-3 TRBV6-1 . CASGASTDTQYF TGTGCCAGCGGAGCTAGCACAGATACGCAGTATTTT
once 13 TRBJ2-7 TRBV11-2 . CASSRQVTYEQYF TGTGCCAGCAGCCGACAGGTTACCTACGAGCAGTACTTC
. 15 TRBJ2-1 TRBV14 . CASSQDTRLYNEQFF TGTGCCAGCAGCCAAGACACCAGACTATACAATGAGCAGTTCTTC
. 15 TRBJ2-7 TRBV7-9 . CASSKDRGLGYEQYF TGTGCCAGCAGTAAGGACAGGGGACTAGGGTACGAGCAGTACTTC
. 15 TRBJ2-7 TRBV6-1 TRBD2 CASSGLTSGTEEQYF TGTGCCAGCAGTGGGTTGACTAGCGGGACGGAAGAGCAGTACTTC
once 13 TRBJ2-5 TRBV29-1 TRBD2 CSGTGGGRGPQYF TGCAGCGGTACGGGCGGCGGGAGGGGTCCTCAGTACTTC
. 11 TRBJ2-1 TRBV2 TRBD2 CASSETGGQFF TGTGCCAGCAGTGAAACGGGGGGGCAGTTCTTC
. 14 TRBJ2-7 TRBV5-4 . CASSLDGFSYEQYF TGTGCCAGCAGCTTGGATGGCTTCTCCTACGAGCAGTACTTC
few 16 TRBJ2-7 TRBV5-1 TRBD1 CASSVAGGRGQDEQYF TGCGCCAGCAGCGTAGCAGGGGGCAGGGGGCAAGACGAGCAGTACTTC
. 11 TRBJ1-2 TRBV30 . CAWNRLGGYTF TGTGCCTGGAATAGACTCGGAGGCTACACCTTC
. 15 TRBJ1-1 TRBV9 . CASSVVSSMNTEAFF TGTGCCAGCAGCGTAGTTAGCAGTATGAACACTGAAGCTTTCTTT
. 16 TRBJ2-1 TRBV6-5 TRBD2 CASSYSPQRGYNEQFF TGTGCCAGCAGTTACTCCCCCCAGCGGGGGTACAATGAGCAGTTCTTC
. 13 TRBJ1-2 TRBV5-4 . CASSLAWSYGYTF TGTGCCAGCAGCTTGGCGTGGAGCTATGGCTACACCTTC